The 15 T cell receptor beta chains reported below all come from one sample, sequenced in a study of CXCR3-negative and CXCR3-positive naive CD8 T cells. Study-level results: CXCR3-positive naive cells carried more hydrophobic TRB CDR3s than CXCR3-negative ones.

Their target antigens are unknown. TRB cDNA was prepared as libraries by UMI-labeled 5' RACE. With the 5' RACE reads reprocessed, TCRdb shows one record per CDR3 protein and no DNA. With roughly 99,000 distinct CDR3 sequences in the sample, the ten largest clones hold 1.1%. Sequencing used naive CXCR3+ CD8+ T cells from blood. Subset defined: CD45RO-CCR7+CD27+CD95- naive CD8+ T cells expressing CXCR3 (TNR3+). Every receptor here comes from a human donor in good health. Some clones in this sample may be carry-over from other donors' samples.

The V call is TRBV7-8, the J call TRBJ2-2; TCRdb's D gene call, TRBD2, goes unchecked for lack of DNA. The CDR3 has 16 residues. Germline V gene data show CDR1 as SGHVS and CDR2 as FQNEAQ. This CDR3 reads CASSFGGGAGTGELFF.

V usage is TRBV29-1 and J usage is TRBJ2-1; TCRdb's D call, TRBD1, is unchecked because there is no DNA. The CDR3 sequence is 15 residues long. Germline loops: CDR1 SQVTM, CDR2 ANQGSEA. The CDR3: CSVLGSGPSYNEQFF.

The chain is built from TRBV20-1 and TRBJ2-5; TCRdb's D call of TRBD1 is untestable without DNA. CDR1 and CDR2 from the germline V gene are DFQATT and SNEGSKA (reference sequence). The CDR3 loop spans 14 amino acids. CDR3 in amino acids: CSATRTGEGETQYF.

This chain joins TRBV6-5 and TRBJ2-6; TCRdb names TRBD1, which stays unverified in the absence of DNA. This CDR3 is 17 amino acids long. Looked up from germline, CDR1 is MNHEY and CDR2 is SVGAGI. The CDR3 sequence: CASSYSARGSGANVLTF.

V usage is TRBV6-5 and J usage is TRBJ2-4; without DNA, the TCRdb call of TRBD1 cannot be checked. Germline V gives CDR1 MNHEY, CDR2 SVGAGI. CDR3 length equals 14 residues. The CDR3 sequence: CASSMMGDGNIQYF.

This sequence joins TRBV12-3 or TRBV12-4 and TRBJ2-7; the TCRdb D gene call, TRBD1, has no DNA to confirm it. The CDR3 is 16 residues long. CDR3 amino acids: CASRTPDAGAPYEQYF.

The V call is TRBV29-1, the J call TRBJ2-1; no DNA is available, so the TRBD2 call from TCRdb remains unchecked. Germline CDR1 reads SQVTM; CDR2 reads ANQGSEA. The CDR3 sequence is 14 residues long. CDR3 residues: CSVDGGGPSQEQFF.

V is TRBV7-3 and J is TRBJ2-3; TCRdb's D call of TRBD2 is untestable without DNA. Germline lookup yields CDR1 SGHTA and CDR2 FQGTGA. The CDR3 length is 16 residues. The CDR3 protein is CASSPSGLAGTDTQYF.

J is TRBJ2-1 and V is TRBV27; the D gene TCRdb calls, TRBD1, cannot be checked with no DNA. CDR3 size: 19 residues. Germline V gene sequence: CDR1 MNHEY, CDR2 SMNVEV (reference sequence). CDR3 loop: CASSLSDAWGMGKDNEQFF.

V and J are TRBV7-9 and TRBJ1-2. The CDR3 length is 16 residues. Per the germline V gene, CDR1 is SEHNR and CDR2 is FQNEAQ (reference sequence). The CDR3 protein is CASTPAGRTANYGYTF.

This chain joins TRBV27 and TRBJ2-1. The CDR3 covers 13 residues. The germline gives CDR1 MNHEY, CDR2 SMNVEV (reference sequence). This chain's CDR3 is CAIFDLIRNEQLF.

The chain joins TRBV12-3 or TRBV12-4 to TRBJ2-7; TCRdb indicates TRBD2, and absent DNA this call remains unverified. The CDR3 contains 16 residues. The CDR3: CASSLPYGSGGFEQYF.

V and J are TRBV6-4 and TRBJ2-7; TCRdb calls TRBD1, which cannot be checked without DNA. Looked up from germline, CDR1 is MRHNA and CDR2 is SNTAGT. The CDR3 has 19 residues. The CDR3 protein is CASSDSNWDRAWVLDEQYF.

The CDR3 loop reads CASSSTSGPPYNEQFF. The chain links TRBV7-2 to TRBJ2-1; lacking DNA, the TRBD2 call made by TCRdb goes unchecked. Germline assignment: CDR1 SGHTA and CDR2 FQGNSA. The CDR3 loop spans 16 amino acids.

V usage is TRBV7-9 and J usage is TRBJ2-3; TCRdb proposes TRBD1, but this gene call is untestable without DNA. The length of the CDR3 is 16 residues. Germline-derived CDR1 and CDR2 are SEHNR and FQNEAQ (reference sequence). CDR3: CASSLAGRGSTDTQYF.